This TCR beta chain was sequenced in a study of T cells in Graves' hyperthyroidism and ophthalmopathy. The CDR3 totals 15 residues. Trimming took 5 bases from V and 6 from J, leaving 20 bases between them. Germline lookup yields CDR1 SEHNR and CDR2 FQNEAQ (reference sequence). Template material for amplifying TCR beta CDR3 regions consisted of RNA transcripts. An initial round of RT-PCR targeting the TCR CDR3 relied on the HTBI primer set. Via MiXCR, TCRdb re-called the multiplex PCR reads, giving one row per CDR3 protein. The sample has 450,000 to 700,000 distinct CDR3 sequences, around 45% seen once. This clonotype came up many times.

This TCR derives from an adult woman with Graves' disease, either hyperthyroidism or ophthalmopathy (not recorded which). Material: peripheral blood or thyroid tissue (not recorded which). The chain carries TRBV7-9 and TRBJ2-7, with D possibly called TRBD1 or TRBD2 (5 bases each). This CDR3 reads CASSPGAVGHAEQYF. The DNA for the CDR3 is TGTGCCAGCAGCCCCGGGGCGGTGGGGCACGCCGAGCAGTACTTC.